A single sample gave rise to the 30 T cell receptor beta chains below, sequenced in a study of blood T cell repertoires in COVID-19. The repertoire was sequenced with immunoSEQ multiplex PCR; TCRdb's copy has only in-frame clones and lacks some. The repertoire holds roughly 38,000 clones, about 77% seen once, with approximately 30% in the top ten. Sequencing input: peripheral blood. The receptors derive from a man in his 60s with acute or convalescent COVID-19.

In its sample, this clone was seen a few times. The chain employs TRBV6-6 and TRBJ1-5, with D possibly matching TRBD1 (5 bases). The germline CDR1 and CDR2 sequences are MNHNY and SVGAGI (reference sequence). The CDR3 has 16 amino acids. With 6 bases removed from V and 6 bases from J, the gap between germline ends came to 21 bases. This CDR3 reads CASRPLGGTPGQPQHF. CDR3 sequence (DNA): TGTGCCAGCAGACCTCTGGGGGGGACCCCGGGTCAGCCCCAGCATTTT.

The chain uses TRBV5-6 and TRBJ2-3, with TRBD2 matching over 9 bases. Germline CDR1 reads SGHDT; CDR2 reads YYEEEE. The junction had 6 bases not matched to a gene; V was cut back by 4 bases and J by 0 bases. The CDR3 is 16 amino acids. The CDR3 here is CASSPTSGRSTDTQYF. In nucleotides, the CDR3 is TGTGCCAGCAGCCCGACGAGCGGGAGGAGCACAGATACGCAGTATTTT.

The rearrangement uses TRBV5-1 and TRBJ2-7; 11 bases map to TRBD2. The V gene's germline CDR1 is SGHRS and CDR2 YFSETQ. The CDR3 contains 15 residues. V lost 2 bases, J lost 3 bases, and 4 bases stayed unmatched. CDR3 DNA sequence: TGCGCCAGCAGCTTCGGGACTAGCGGTGTCTACGAGCAGTACTTC. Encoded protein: CASSFGTSGVYEQYF.

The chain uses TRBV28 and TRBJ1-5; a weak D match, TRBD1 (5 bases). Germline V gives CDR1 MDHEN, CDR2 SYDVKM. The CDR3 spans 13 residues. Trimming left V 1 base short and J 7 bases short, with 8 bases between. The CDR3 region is CASSLSGMQPQHF. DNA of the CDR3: TGTGCCAGCAGTTTATCAGGGATGCAGCCCCAGCATTTT. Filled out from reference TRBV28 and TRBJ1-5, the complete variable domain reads DVKVTQSSRYLVKRTGEKVFLECVQDMDHENMFWYRQDPGLGLRLIYFSYDVKMKEKGDIPEGYSVSREKKERFSLILESASTNQTSMYLCASSLSGMQPQHFGDGTRLSIL.

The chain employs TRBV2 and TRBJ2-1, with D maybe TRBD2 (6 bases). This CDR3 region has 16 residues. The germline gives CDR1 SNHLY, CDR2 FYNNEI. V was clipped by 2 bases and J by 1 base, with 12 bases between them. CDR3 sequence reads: CASSEPSGLSYNEQFF. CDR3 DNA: TGTGCCAGCAGTGAACCCAGCGGGCTTTCCTACAATGAGCAGTTCTTC. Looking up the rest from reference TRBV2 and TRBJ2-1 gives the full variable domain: EPEVTQTPSHQVTQMGQEVILRCVPISNHLYFYWYRQILGQKVEFLVSFYNNEISEKSEIFDDQFSVERPDGSNFTLKIRSTKLEDSAMYFCASSEPSGLSYNEQFFGPGTRLTVL.

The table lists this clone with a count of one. CDR3 sequence reads: CASSYGGQAETFF. The CDR3 DNA follows: TGTGCCAGCAGTTACGGGGGACAGGCGGAAACTTTCTTT. The V and J genes are TRBV6-5 and TRBJ1-1; TRBD1 agrees at 8 bases. This CDR3 spans 13 amino acids. CDR1 and CDR2 (germline): MNHEY, SVGAGI. Trimming removed 2 bases from V and 12 bases from J; junction bases left unmatched: 8.

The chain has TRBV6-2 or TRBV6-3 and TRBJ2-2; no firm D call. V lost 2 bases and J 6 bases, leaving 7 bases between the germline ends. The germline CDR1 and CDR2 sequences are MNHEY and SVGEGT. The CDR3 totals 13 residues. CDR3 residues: CASSYRQAGELFF. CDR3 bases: TGTGCCAGCAGTTACCGGCAGGCCGGGGAGCTGTTTTTT.

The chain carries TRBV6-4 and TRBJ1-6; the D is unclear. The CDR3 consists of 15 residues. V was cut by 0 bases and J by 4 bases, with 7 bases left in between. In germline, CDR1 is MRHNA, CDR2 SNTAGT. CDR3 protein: CASSDSGGYNSPLHF. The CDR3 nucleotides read TGTGCCAGCAGTGACTCCGGAGGTTATAATTCACCCCTCCACTTT.

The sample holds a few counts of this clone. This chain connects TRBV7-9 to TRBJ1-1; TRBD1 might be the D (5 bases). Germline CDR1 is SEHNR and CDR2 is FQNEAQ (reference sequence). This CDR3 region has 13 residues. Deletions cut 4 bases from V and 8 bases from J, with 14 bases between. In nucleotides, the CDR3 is TGTGCCAGCAGCTCCAGGACACTCTTAGAAGCTTTCTTT. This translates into CASSSRTLLEAFF. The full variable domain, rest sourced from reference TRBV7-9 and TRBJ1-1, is DTGVSQNPRHKITKRGQNVTFRCDPISEHNRLYWYRQTLGQGPEFLTYFQNEAQLEKSRLLSDRFSAERPKGSFSTLEIQRTEQGDSAMYLCASSSRTLLEAFFGQGTRLTVV.

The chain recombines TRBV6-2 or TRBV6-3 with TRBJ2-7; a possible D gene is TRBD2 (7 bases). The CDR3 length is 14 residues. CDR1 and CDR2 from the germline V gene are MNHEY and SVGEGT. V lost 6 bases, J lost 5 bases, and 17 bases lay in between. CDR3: CASSRAGGGNEQYF. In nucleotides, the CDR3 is TGTGCCAGCAGCCGCGCGGGCGGGGGCAACGAGCAGTACTTC.

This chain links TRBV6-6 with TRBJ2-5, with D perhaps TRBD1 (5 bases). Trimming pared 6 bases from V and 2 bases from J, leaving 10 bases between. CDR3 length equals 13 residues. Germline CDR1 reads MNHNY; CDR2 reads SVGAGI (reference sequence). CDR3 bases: TGTGCCAGCAGCATTTCAGGGCAAGAGACCCAGTACTTC. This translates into CASSISGQETQYF.

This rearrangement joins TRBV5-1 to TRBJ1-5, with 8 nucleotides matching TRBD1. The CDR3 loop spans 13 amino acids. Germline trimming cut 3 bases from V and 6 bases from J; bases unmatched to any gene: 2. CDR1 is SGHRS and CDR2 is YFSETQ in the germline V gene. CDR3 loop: CASSWTGPQPQHF. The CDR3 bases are TGCGCCAGCAGCTGGACAGGGCCTCAGCCCCAGCATTTT.

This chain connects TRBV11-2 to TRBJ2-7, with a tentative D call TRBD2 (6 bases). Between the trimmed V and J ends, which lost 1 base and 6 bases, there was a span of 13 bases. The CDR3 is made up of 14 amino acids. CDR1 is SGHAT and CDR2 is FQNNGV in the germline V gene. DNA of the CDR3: TGTGCCAGCAGCTTAGTTGGAGGGGAGGCCGAGCAGTACTTC. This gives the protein CASSLVGGEAEQYF.

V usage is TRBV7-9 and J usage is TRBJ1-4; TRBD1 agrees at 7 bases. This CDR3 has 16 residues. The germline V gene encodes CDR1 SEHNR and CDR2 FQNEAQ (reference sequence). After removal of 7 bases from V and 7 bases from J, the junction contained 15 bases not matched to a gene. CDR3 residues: CASTRIPGQPFEKLFF. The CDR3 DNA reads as TGTGCCAGCACCAGGATCCCGGGACAGCCTTTTGAAAAACTGTTTTTT.

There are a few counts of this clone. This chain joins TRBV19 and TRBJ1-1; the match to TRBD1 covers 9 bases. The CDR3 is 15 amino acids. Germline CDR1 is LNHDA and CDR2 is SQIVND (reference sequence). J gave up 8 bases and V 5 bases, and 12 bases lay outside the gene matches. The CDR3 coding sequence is TGTGCCAGTAGTTCCCTGGGACAGGGAAGTACCGAAGCTTTCTTT. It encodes CASSSLGQGSTEAFF.

The CDR3 protein is CASNAGVGFYNEQFF. DNA of the CDR3: TGCGCCAGCAACGCAGGGGTGGGTTTCTACAATGAGCAGTTCTTC. The chain is built from TRBV10-2 and TRBJ2-1; D is perhaps TRBD1 (6 bases). Trimming took 7 bases from V and 3 from J, leaving 16 bases between them. CDR1 and CDR2 (germline): WSHSY, SAAADI. The CDR3 consists of 15 residues.

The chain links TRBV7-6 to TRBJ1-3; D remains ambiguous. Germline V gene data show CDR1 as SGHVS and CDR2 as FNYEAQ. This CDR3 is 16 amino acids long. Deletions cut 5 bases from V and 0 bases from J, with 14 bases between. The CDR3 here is CASSTKAAVSGNTIYF. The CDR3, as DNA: TGTGCCAGCAGCACCAAGGCGGCCGTCTCTGGAAACACCATATATTTT.

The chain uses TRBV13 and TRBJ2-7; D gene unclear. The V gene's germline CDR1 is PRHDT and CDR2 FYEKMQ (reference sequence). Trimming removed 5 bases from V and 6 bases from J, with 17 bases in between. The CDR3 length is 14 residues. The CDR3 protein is CASSGLPRPGEQYF. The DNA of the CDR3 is TGTGCCAGCAGCGGGTTGCCTAGACCCGGCGAGCAGTACTTC.

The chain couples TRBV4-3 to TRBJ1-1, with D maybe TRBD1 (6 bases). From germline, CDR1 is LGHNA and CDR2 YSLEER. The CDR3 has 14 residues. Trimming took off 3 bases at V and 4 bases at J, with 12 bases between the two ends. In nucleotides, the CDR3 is TGCGCCAGCAGCCAGTACAGGGTAGGCACTGAAGCTTTCTTT. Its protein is CASSQYRVGTEAFF.

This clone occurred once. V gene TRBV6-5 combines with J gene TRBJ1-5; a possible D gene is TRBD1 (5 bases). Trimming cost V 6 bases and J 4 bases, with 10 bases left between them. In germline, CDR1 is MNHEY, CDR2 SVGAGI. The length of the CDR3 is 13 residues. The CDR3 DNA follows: TGTGCCAGCAGGCAGGGCGCGAATCAGCCCCAGCATTTT. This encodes CASRQGANQPQHF.

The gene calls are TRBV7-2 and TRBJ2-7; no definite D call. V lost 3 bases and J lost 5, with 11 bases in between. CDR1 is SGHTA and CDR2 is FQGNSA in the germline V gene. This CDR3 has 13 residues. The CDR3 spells CASSFTQNNEQYF. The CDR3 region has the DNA TGTGCCAGCAGCTTTACACAGAACAACGAGCAGTACTTC.

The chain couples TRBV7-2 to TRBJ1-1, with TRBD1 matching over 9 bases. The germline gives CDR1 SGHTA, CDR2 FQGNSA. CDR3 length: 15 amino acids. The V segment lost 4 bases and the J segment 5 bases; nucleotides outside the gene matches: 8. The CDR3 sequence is CASSYSPGQGTEAFF. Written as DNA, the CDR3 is TGTGCCAGCAGCTACTCCCCGGGACAGGGTACTGAAGCTTTCTTT.

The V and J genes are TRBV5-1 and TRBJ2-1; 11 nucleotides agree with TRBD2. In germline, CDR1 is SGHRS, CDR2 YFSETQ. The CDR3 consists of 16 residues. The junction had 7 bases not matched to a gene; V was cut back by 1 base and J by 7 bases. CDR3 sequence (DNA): TGCGCCAGCAGCTTGTACGTGCTAGCGGGAGGAAATGAGCAGTTCTTC. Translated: CASSLYVLAGGNEQFF.

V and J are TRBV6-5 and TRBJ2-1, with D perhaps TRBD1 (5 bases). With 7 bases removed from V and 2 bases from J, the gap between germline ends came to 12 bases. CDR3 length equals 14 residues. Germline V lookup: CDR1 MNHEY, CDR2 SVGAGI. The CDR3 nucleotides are TGTGCCAGCAAATCGCAGGGAACCTACAATGAGCAGTTCTTC. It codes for CASKSQGTYNEQFF.

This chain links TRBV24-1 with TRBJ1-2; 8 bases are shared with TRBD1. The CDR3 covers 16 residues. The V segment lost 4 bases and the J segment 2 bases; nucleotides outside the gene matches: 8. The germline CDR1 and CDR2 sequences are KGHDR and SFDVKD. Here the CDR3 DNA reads TGTGCCACCAGTGAGAGGACAGGGCCCCTAAACTATGGCTACACCTTC. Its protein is CATSERTGPLNYGYTF.

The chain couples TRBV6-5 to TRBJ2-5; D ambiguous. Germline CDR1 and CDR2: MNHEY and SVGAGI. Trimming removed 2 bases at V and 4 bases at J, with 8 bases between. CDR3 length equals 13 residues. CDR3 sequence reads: CASSYPLGETQYF. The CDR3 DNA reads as TGTGCCAGCAGTTACCCGCTAGGAGAGACCCAGTACTTC.

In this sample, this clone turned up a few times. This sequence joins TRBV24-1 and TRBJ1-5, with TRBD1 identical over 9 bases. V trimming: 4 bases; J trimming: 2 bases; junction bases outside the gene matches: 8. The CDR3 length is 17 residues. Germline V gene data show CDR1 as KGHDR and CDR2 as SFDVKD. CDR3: CATSDPGQGKGNQPQHF. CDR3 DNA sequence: TGTGCCACCAGTGACCCCGGACAGGGGAAGGGCAATCAGCCCCAGCATTTT.

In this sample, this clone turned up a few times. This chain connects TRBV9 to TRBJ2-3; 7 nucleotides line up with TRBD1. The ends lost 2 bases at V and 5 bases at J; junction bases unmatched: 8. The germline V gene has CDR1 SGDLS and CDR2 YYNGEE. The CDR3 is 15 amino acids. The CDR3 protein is CASSVDIGGRDTQYF. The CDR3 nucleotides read TGTGCCAGCAGCGTCGATATAGGGGGCAGAGATACGCAGTATTTT.

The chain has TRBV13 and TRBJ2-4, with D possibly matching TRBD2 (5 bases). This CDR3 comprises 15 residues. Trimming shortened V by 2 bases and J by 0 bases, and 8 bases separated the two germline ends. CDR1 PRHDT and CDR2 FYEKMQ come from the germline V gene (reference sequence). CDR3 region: CASSLSGKAKNIQYF. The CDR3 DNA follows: TGTGCCAGCAGCTTAAGCGGAAAAGCCAAAAACATTCAGTACTTC.

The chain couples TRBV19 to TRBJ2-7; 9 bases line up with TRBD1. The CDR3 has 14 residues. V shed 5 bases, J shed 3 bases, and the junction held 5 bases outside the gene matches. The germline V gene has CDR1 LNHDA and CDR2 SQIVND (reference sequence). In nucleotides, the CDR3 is TGTGCCAGTAGTTTTGGGGGACAGGGCTACGAGCAGTACTTC. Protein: CASSFGGQGYEQYF. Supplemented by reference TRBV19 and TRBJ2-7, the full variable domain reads DGGITQSPKYLFRKEGQNVTLSCEQNLNHDAMYWYRQDPGQGLRLIYYSQIVNDFQKGDIAEGYSVSREKKESFPLTVTSAQKNPTAFYLCASSFGGQGYEQYFGPGTRLTVT.